This section outlines one TCR beta chain sequence together with its context. The target antigen is unknown. This entry comes from a study of T cells after yellow fever vaccination. Via MiXCR, TCRdb re-called the 5' RACE reads, giving one row per CDR3 protein. The data contain some 390,000 distinct CDR3 sequences, over 5% of them singletons. Deletions cut 2 bases from V and 7 bases from J, with 9 bases between. The CDR3 spans 13 residues. Germline V gives CDR1 MDHEN, CDR2 SYDVKM. Regarding the study as a whole: A secondary response was less intense yet reached its peak sooner, at day 5 versus 15. Only a small proportion of the clonotypes turned up in both the CD4 and the CD8 compartments, likely arising from convergent recombination.

This rearrangement joins TRBV28 to TRBJ2-1; D gene ambiguous. This sequence was found in a man aged 25 to 40 who received the YFV17D yellow fever vaccine. The starting material was PBMCs, obtained 5 days after the yellow fever booster vaccination. The CDR3 is CASSLGYRNEQFF. In DNA, the CDR3 is TGTGCCAGCAGTTTAGGTTATCGGAATGAGCAGTTCTTC.